Presented here are 29 T cell receptor beta chains from one specimen sequenced in a study of T cells after yellow fever vaccination. TCRdb independently ran MiXCR on the 5' RACE reads; one entry per CDR3 protein. The data show 620,000 or so distinct CDR3 sequences, around 17% seen once. The material was PBMCs, obtained 5 to 6 days after the first yellow fever vaccination. These receptors originate from a man younger than 35 who received the YFV17D yellow fever vaccine.

This sequence joins TRBV7-3 and TRBJ2-5, with D uncertain. Germline V CDR1 and CDR2: SGHTA, FQGTGA. The V gene lost 0 bases and the J gene lost 3 bases, with 5 bases spanning the gap. This CDR3 comprises 13 residues. The CDR3: CASSLTIEETQYF. In DNA form, the CDR3 reads TGTGCCAGCAGCTTAACCATTGAAGAGACCCAGTACTTC.

This clonotype was seen just once. The chain employs TRBV5-4 and TRBJ2-5, with D uncertain. Between the trimmed V and J ends, which lost 2 bases and 3 bases, there was a span of 8 bases. The germline V gene has CDR1 SGHNT and CDR2 YYREEE (reference sequence). CDR3 length equals 13 residues. In nucleotides, the CDR3 is TGTGCCAGCAGCTTAGAAAGTGAAGAGACCCAGTACTTC. Amino acids: CASSLESEETQYF.

V gene TRBV12-3 or TRBV12-4 combines with J gene TRBJ2-5; TRBD1 is a possible D gene (6 bases). Trimming pared 1 base from V and 6 bases from J, leaving 12 bases between. CDR3 size: 14 residues. CDR3 sequence: CASSLGYRAQTQYF. The CDR3 DNA sequence: TGTGCCAGCAGTTTAGGGTACAGGGCCCAGACCCAGTACTTC.

J is TRBJ2-2 and V is TRBV4-1; the D gene is possibly TRBD1 (6 bases). The CDR3 is 16 residues long. The V gene lost 6 bases and the J gene lost 0 bases, with 14 bases spanning the gap. Per the germline V gene, CDR1 is MGHRA and CDR2 is YSYEKL. DNA of the CDR3: TGCGCCAGCAGGCCTACAGGGATCGCGAACACCGGGGAGCTGTTTTTT. Protein sequence: CASRPTGIANTGELFF.

This clonotype came up a few times. The chain carries TRBV4-3 and TRBJ2-2; D remains ambiguous. Looked up from germline, CDR1 is LGHNA and CDR2 is YSLEER. This CDR3 comprises 17 residues. The V and J ends lost 2 bases and 6 bases respectively, with 19 bases between them. The CDR3 DNA reads as TGCGCCAGCAGCCAAACGGACGGAGTAAATGTCCCCGGGGAGCTGTTTTTT. It translates to CASSQTDGVNVPGELFF.

V is TRBV7-2 and J is TRBJ2-1; unclear D gene. V was cut by 5 bases and J by 13 bases, with 12 bases left in between. The germline CDR1 and CDR2 sequences are SGHTA and FQGNSA. The CDR3 runs to 11 residues. The chain's CDR3 is CASSPDPDQFF. The CDR3 bases are TGTGCCAGCAGCCCGGACCCCGATCAGTTCTTC.

This sequence joins TRBV20-1 and TRBJ2-7; 7 positions match TRBD1. Germline-derived CDR1 and CDR2 are DFQATT and SNEGSKA (reference sequence). V dropped 0 bases and J dropped 2; count of bases not matched to a gene: 4. This CDR3 contains 14 residues. The CDR3 protein is CSARDWGQTYEQYF. The DNA of the CDR3 is TGCAGTGCTAGAGATTGGGGACAGACCTACGAGCAGTACTTC.

This clonotype has only a few counts. The chain has TRBV6-1 and TRBJ2-7; 10 bases line up with TRBD1. CDR1 and CDR2 from the germline V gene are MNHNS and SASEGT. The CDR3 has 15 amino acids. V was clipped by 6 bases and J by 2 bases; unmatched bases: 7. The CDR3 region is CASSPGQGVTYEQYV. In DNA form, the CDR3 reads TGTGCCAGCAGCCCCGGACAGGGGGTCACCTACGAGCAGTACGTC.

This clonotype has only a few counts. The chain joins TRBV18 to TRBJ1-2, with 8 bases matching TRBD1. J lost 5 bases, V lost 2 bases, and 4 bases had no gene match. Per the germline V gene, CDR1 is KGHSH and CDR2 is LQKENI. The CDR3 spans 14 residues. This CDR3 reads CASSPGGQAYGYTF. In DNA form, the CDR3 reads TGTGCCAGCTCACCAGGGGGACAGGCATATGGCTACACCTTC.

This clonotype was observed many times. The J gene is TRBJ2-7, the V gene TRBV11-2; 8 positions match TRBD2. The germline CDR1 and CDR2 sequences are SGHAT and FQNNGV. Germline trimming cut 0 bases from V and 3 bases from J; bases unmatched to any gene: 4. The CDR3 has 15 residues. In DNA, the CDR3 is TGTGCCAGCAGCTTAGAGCGGGGGGCCTACTACGAGCAGTACGTC. Translated, it gives CASSLERGAYYEQYV.

This rearrangement joins TRBV7-2 to TRBJ2-4; TRBD2 might be the D (7 bases). This CDR3 has 15 residues. V was shortened by 5 bases and J by 9 bases, with 20 bases between the two germline ends. Germline loops: CDR1 SGHTA, CDR2 FQGNSA. CDR3 DNA sequence: TGTGCCAGCAGCCCAAGGGGGGGGGGAGGAGGCATTCAGTACTTC. It encodes CASSPRGGGGGIQYF.

The V gene is TRBV7-2, the J gene TRBJ1-1, with D hard to call. Germline loops: CDR1 SGHTA, CDR2 FQGNSA. This CDR3 region has 15 residues. Trimming cost V 5 bases and J 3 bases, with 16 bases left between them. Written as DNA, the CDR3 is TGTGCCAGCAGCCCCAGGCCACTAGGATACACTGAAGCTTTCTTT. Amino acid sequence: CASSPRPLGYTEAFF.

The V call is TRBV5-1, the J call TRBJ2-5; D not resolved. Trimming removed 4 bases at V and 1 base at J, with 11 bases between. The CDR3 sequence is 14 residues long. Germline CDR1 and CDR2: SGHRS and YFSETQ. As DNA, the CDR3 is TGCGCCAGCAGCCGACTGGGTGTCCAAGAGACCCAGTACTTC. It translates to CASSRLGVQETQYF.

V usage is TRBV12-3 or TRBV12-4 and J usage is TRBJ1-2; D is perhaps TRBD1 (5 bases). Trimming shortened V by 6 bases and J by 4 bases, and 15 bases separated the two germline ends. The length of the CDR3 is 14 residues. Written as DNA, the CDR3 is TGTGCCAGCAGCAAGGGACCGTCTGGCTATGGCTACACCTTC. Amino acids: CASSKGPSGYGYTF.

The V and J genes are TRBV5-1 and TRBJ2-3; D may be TRBD1 (6 bases). The V gene's germline CDR1 is SGHRS and CDR2 YFSETQ. With 1 base removed from V and 4 bases from J, the gap between germline ends came to 16 bases. This CDR3 spans 16 amino acids. The CDR3 bases are TGCGCCAGCAGCTTGTCGGTGGGGGCTAGCTCAGATACGCAGTATTTT. Amino acid sequence: CASSLSVGASSDTQYF. Filled out from reference TRBV5-1 and TRBJ2-3, the complete variable domain reads KAGVTQTPRYLIKTRGQQVTLSCSPISGHRSVSWYQQTPGQGLQFLFEYFSETQRNKGNFPGRFSGRQFSNSRSEMNVSTLELGDSALYLCASSLSVGASSDTQYFGPGTRLTVL.

A single count supports this clonotype. V and J are TRBV2 and TRBJ2-7, with 9 positions matching TRBD1. Trimming cost V 8 bases and J 4 bases; bases outside gene matches: 9. CDR1 is SNHLY, CDR2 FYNNEI, per germline. CDR3 size: 14 residues. The CDR3 loop reads CASYGDRVPYEQYV. Here the CDR3 DNA reads TGTGCCAGCTATGGGGACAGGGTACCTTACGAGCAGTACGTC.

In its sample, this clonotype was seen once. Being one base from a much bigger clone, this may be a read error. This chain joins TRBV18 and TRBJ2-5; 10 nucleotides align to TRBD2. The CDR3 runs to 15 residues. From germline, CDR1 is KGHSH and CDR2 LQKENI. V gave up 4 bases and J gave up 4 bases; unmatched junction bases: 6. In nucleotides, the CDR3 is TGTGCCAGCTCACGCTTGGGACTAGCGAGAGAGACCCAGTACTTC. Amino acids: CASSRLGLARETQYF. Looking up the rest from reference TRBV18 and TRBJ2-5 gives the full variable domain: NAGVMQNPRHLVRRRGQEARLRCSPMKGHSHVYWYRQLPEEGLKFMVYLQKENIIDESGMPKERFSAEFPKEGPSILRIQQVVRGDSAAYFCASSRLGLARETQYFGPGTRLLVL.

In its sample, this clonotype was seen a few times. The rearrangement links TRBV14 to TRBJ1-1; 7 nucleotides match TRBD1. Trimming at V came to 4 bases and at J to 3 bases, leaving 8 bases not matched to a gene. The CDR3 extends over 15 amino acids. The germline gives CDR1 SGHDN, CDR2 FVKESK. Written as DNA, the CDR3 is TGTGCCAGCAGCCCCTACAGGGGTGCTTACACTGAAGCTTTCTTT. Its protein is CASSPYRGAYTEAFF.

The chain couples TRBV6-2 or TRBV6-3 to TRBJ2-5; 8 nucleotides align to TRBD2. The CDR3 consists of 17 residues. V shed 6 bases, J shed 1 base, and the junction held 13 bases outside the gene matches. Looked up from germline, CDR1 is MNHEY and CDR2 is SVGEGT. CDR3 coding DNA: TGTGCCAGCAGCAACGCCGGACTAGCTAAATCCCAAGAGACCCAGTACTTC. Translation: CASSNAGLAKSQETQYF.

This clonotype has just a few counts. The genes are TRBV6-2 or TRBV6-3 and TRBJ2-1; D is ambiguous. V was trimmed by 0 bases and J by 3 bases, leaving 6 bases between them. This CDR3 spans 14 amino acids. The V gene's germline CDR1 is MNHEY and CDR2 SVGEGT. The CDR3 DNA follows: TGTGCCAGCAGTTACTCCTACAGCTACAATGAGCAGTTCTTC. It yields the protein CASSYSYSYNEQFF.

The chain links TRBV28 to TRBJ2-5; TRBD2 aligns across 7 bases. Trimming cost V 6 bases and J 0 bases; bases outside gene matches: 4. The germline V gene has CDR1 MDHEN and CDR2 SYDVKM. The CDR3 contains 14 residues. DNA of the CDR3: TGTGCCAGCAGGAAGCGGGGCTACCAAGAGACCCAGTACTTC. This gives the protein CASRKRGYQETQYF.

This clonotype occurred a few times. The chain is built from TRBV6-1 and TRBJ2-3; 7 bases are shared with TRBD1. This CDR3 spans 16 amino acids. V was pared by 5 bases and J by 0 bases, with 8 bases of the junction left unmatched. CDR1 is MNHNS and CDR2 is SASEGT in the germline V gene. CDR3 in DNA: TGTGCCAGCAGTCTCTCCGGGACAGAGAGCACAGATACGCAGTATTTT. Its protein product is CASSLSGTESTDTQYF.

In its sample, this clonotype was seen a few times. V usage is TRBV9 and J usage is TRBJ2-5, with D possibly being TRBD1 (5 bases). Germline V lookup: CDR1 SGDLS, CDR2 YYNGEE. This CDR3 has 12 residues. V was clipped by 2 bases and J by 4 bases, with 6 bases between them. The DNA of the CDR3 is TGTGCCAGCAGCGTCCAGGGAGAGACCCAGTACTTC. Amino acids: CASSVQGETQYF.

This clonotype showed up just a few times. V and J are TRBV4-3 and TRBJ1-6; the D is unclear. Germline V gene sequence: CDR1 LGHNA, CDR2 YSLEER. V lost 1 base and J lost 0, with 16 bases in between. CDR3 size: 19 residues. The chain's CDR3 is CASSQGLFSYFSYNSPLHF. The CDR3 region has the DNA TGCGCCAGCAGCCAAGGGCTCTTCTCCTACTTCTCCTATAATTCACCCCTCCACTTT.

This clonotype came up once. The chain has TRBV20-1 and TRBJ1-1, with 7 nucleotides matching TRBD1. The germline CDR1 and CDR2 sequences are DFQATT and SNEGSKA (reference sequence). The junction had 11 bases not matched to a gene; V was cut back by 2 bases and J by 11 bases. The length of the CDR3 is 13 residues. The chain's CDR3 is CSARSPGGMRAFF. CDR3 nucleotide sequence: TGCAGTGCTAGATCGCCAGGGGGGATGAGGGCTTTCTTT.

The chain links TRBV15 to TRBJ2-7; 10 nucleotides line up with TRBD1. J lost 1 base, V lost 0 bases, and 6 bases had no gene match. The length of the CDR3 is 17 residues. Germline-derived CDR1 and CDR2 are LNHNV and YYDKDF (reference sequence). The CDR3 DNA sequence: TGTGCCACCAGCAGAGATAGGGGACAGGGGACTTCCTACGAGCAGTACTTC. Its protein is CATSRDRGQGTSYEQYF.

The chain links TRBV7-2 to TRBJ2-7; no firm D call. CDR3 length: 14 residues. Germline V CDR1 and CDR2: SGHTA, FQGNSA. V lost 4 bases and J lost 3, with 13 bases in between. CDR3 DNA: TGTGCCAGCAGCTCGATGATCCCCGTCTACGAGCAGTACTTC. Its protein product is CASSSMIPVYEQYF.

The J gene is TRBJ1-2, the V gene TRBV4-2; D is perhaps TRBD1 (5 bases). V gave up 1 base and J gave up 4 bases, with 7 bases separating them. This CDR3 contains 13 residues. CDR1 is LGHNA and CDR2 is YNFKEQ in the germline V gene. Here the CDR3 reads CASSQAGIYGYTF. The CDR3 bases are TGTGCCAGCAGCCAAGCAGGGATCTATGGCTACACCTTC.

This clonotype came up many times. The V call is TRBV5-1, the J call TRBJ2-3, with 8 bases matching TRBD2. This CDR3 spans 16 amino acids. After removal of 3 bases from V and 1 base from J, the junction contained 7 bases not matched to a gene. CDR1 is SGHRS, CDR2 YFSETQ, per germline. CDR3 sequence (DNA): TGCGCCAGCAGCTCCACTAGCGGTCGTGGCACAGATACGCAGTATTTT. Amino acid sequence: CASSSTSGRGTDTQYF.